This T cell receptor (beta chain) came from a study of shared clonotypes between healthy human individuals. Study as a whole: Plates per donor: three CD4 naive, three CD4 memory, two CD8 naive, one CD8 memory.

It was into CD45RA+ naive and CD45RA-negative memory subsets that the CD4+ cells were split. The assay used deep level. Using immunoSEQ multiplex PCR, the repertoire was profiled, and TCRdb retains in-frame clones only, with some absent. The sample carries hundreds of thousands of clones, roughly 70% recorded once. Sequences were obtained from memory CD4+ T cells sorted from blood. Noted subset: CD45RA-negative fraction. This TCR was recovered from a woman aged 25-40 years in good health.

The CDR3 region is CAWSGDEGRSMWETQYF. In DNA form, the CDR3 reads TGTGCCTGGAGTGGGGACGAGGGACGGAGTATGTGGGAGACCCAGTACTTC. This chain joins TRBV30 and TRBJ2-5; D might be TRBD1 or TRBD2, each matching 5 bases. CDR1 and CDR2 (germline): GTSNPN, SVGIG (reference sequence). The length of the CDR3 is 17 residues. V shed 1 base and J shed 5 bases, with 23 bases lying between them.